These 26 T cell receptor beta chains share one sample of origin, sequenced in a study of shared clonotypes between healthy human individuals. Naive CD8 cells lacked CD45RO, underwent positive selection for CCR7 and left out terminally differentiated effector memory CD45RA+ cells. Sequencing was performed with immunoSEQ multiplex PCR; in TCRdb, only in-frame clones are kept and a portion is missing. The sample consists of about 2.2 million clones, just under 95% of them appearing once. The sample comprised naive CD8+ T cells from PBMCs. The receptors were gathered from a young man in good health. Some clones in this sample may be carry-over from other donors' samples.

The J gene is TRBJ1-1, the V gene TRBV29-1; no reliable D call. From germline, CDR1 is SQVTM and CDR2 ANQGSEA. CDR3 length: 17 amino acids. V was trimmed by 6 bases and J by 0 bases, leaving 23 bases between them. The CDR3 is CSVAVTRTGILNTEAFF. The CDR3, as DNA: TGCAGCGTGGCCGTCACCCGCACGGGGATTTTGAACACTGAAGCTTTCTTT.

The J gene is TRBJ2-1, the V gene TRBV27; D ambiguous. Between the trimmed V and J ends, which lost 6 bases and 7 bases, there was a span of 10 bases. Germline V lookup: CDR1 MNHEY, CDR2 SMNVEV (reference sequence). The length of the CDR3 is 12 residues. The CDR3, as DNA: TGTGCCAGCAGCCAGACTGTTAATGAGCAGTTCTTC. As protein: CASSQTVNEQFF.

The chain's CDR3 is CASSNLGGNQPQHF. For the CDR3, the DNA is TGTGCCAGTAGTAATCTCGGAGGGAATCAGCCCCAGCATTTT. The chain links TRBV19 to TRBJ1-5; unclear D gene. V was clipped by 4 bases and J by 4 bases, with 11 bases between them. CDR1 and CDR2 (germline): LNHDA, SQIVND (reference sequence). The CDR3 runs to 14 residues.

The V call is TRBV11-2, the J call TRBJ1-1, with a tentative D call TRBD1 (5 bases). The CDR3 is 12 amino acids. V was cut by 3 bases and J by 7 bases, with 9 bases left in between. The V gene's germline CDR1 is SGHAT and CDR2 FQNNGV. DNA of the CDR3: TGTGCCAGCAGCTTTGAAGGGGTTGAAGCTTTCTTT. It translates to CASSFEGVEAFF. Together with reference TRBV11-2 and TRBJ1-1, the CDR3 gives the full variable domain: EAGVAQSPRYKIIEKRQSVAFWCNPISGHATLYWYQQILGQGPKLLIQFQNNGVVDDSQLPKDRFSAERLKGVDSTLKIQPAKLEDSAVYLCASSFEGVEAFFGQGTRLTVV.

The gene calls are TRBV5-4 and TRBJ2-7, with 7 bases fitting TRBD2. The J segment lost 5 bases and the V segment lost 7 bases, leaving 12 bases of the junction unmatched. This CDR3 is 14 amino acids long. Germline CDR1 and CDR2: SGHNT and YYREEE (reference sequence). The CDR3 region has the DNA TGTGCCAGCGGCGTAAACCTAGCGGCCAACGAGCAGTACTTC. It yields the protein CASGVNLAANEQYF.

The genes are TRBV27 and TRBJ2-7, with no clear D. Trimming shortened V by 0 bases and J by 4 bases, and 7 bases separated the two germline ends. The CDR3 consists of 13 residues. The germline V gene encodes CDR1 MNHEY and CDR2 SMNVEV (reference sequence). Here the CDR3 DNA reads TGTGCCAGCAGTTTATCTTGGCGGTACGAGCAGTACTTC. As protein: CASSLSWRYEQYF.

This chain uses TRBV7-9 with TRBJ1-2; tentative D call: TRBD1 (5 bases). The CDR3 sequence is 14 residues long. Germline loops: CDR1 SEHNR, CDR2 FQNEAQ (reference sequence). Trimming left V 5 bases short and J 4 bases short, with 14 bases between. CDR3 region: CASSHGQRLYGYTF. The DNA of the CDR3 is TGTGCCAGCAGCCACGGACAACGACTCTATGGCTACACCTTC.

J is TRBJ2-1 and V is TRBV4-1; possibly TRBD2 for D (6 bases). There are 16 residues in the CDR3. The V gene lost 6 bases and the J gene lost 8 bases, with 23 bases spanning the gap. Germline V gene sequence: CDR1 MGHRA, CDR2 YSYEKL. For the CDR3, the DNA is TGCGCCAGCAGGCAATACGGGACTGGCTTAAGGGATGAGCAGTTCTTC. As protein: CASRQYGTGLRDEQFF.

The CDR3 region is CASIPWQKSSGNTIYF. Written as DNA, the CDR3 is TGTGCCAGCATCCCCTGGCAGAAGTCCTCTGGAAACACCATATATTTT. This chain connects TRBV7-9 to TRBJ1-3, with no clear D. The V end lost 7 bases, the J end lost 0 bases, and 16 bases lay between the germline ends. The CDR3 has 16 amino acids. CDR1 is SEHNR and CDR2 is FQNEAQ in the germline V gene (reference sequence).

The chain combines TRBV7-9 with TRBJ1-1; perhaps TRBD1 as D (5 bases). Trimming pared 5 bases from V and 5 bases from J, leaving 18 bases between. Germline V gene data show CDR1 as SEHNR and CDR2 as FQNEAQ (reference sequence). CDR3 length equals 15 residues. CDR3 sequence reads: CASSPTLTGGTEAFF. In DNA, the CDR3 is TGTGCCAGCAGCCCAACGTTAACGGGGGGGACTGAAGCTTTCTTT.

The chain carries TRBV5-1 and TRBJ2-2; D may be TRBD2 (5 bases). The CDR3 spans 17 residues. Germline CDR1 and CDR2: SGHRS and YFSETQ. V dropped 0 bases and J dropped 6 bases, with 18 bases sitting between them. This CDR3 reads CASSLGLPEERAGELFF. CDR3 sequence (DNA): TGCGCCAGCAGCTTGGGACTACCGGAGGAAAGGGCCGGGGAGCTGTTTTTT.

V and J are TRBV27 and TRBJ1-1; 7 nucleotides agree with TRBD1. Germline values: CDR1 MNHEY, CDR2 SMNVEV (reference sequence). CDR3 length: 15 amino acids. V gave up 4 bases and J gave up 7 bases; unmatched junction bases: 12. CDR3 nucleotides: TGTGCCAGCAGTTCTAGGGGGCTGGTAGCCGATGAAGCTTTCTTT. Amino acids: CASSSRGLVADEAFF.

The chain uses TRBV29-1 and TRBJ2-1, with 13 bases lining up with TRBD2. The germline gives CDR1 SQVTM, CDR2 ANQGSEA. Germline trimming cut 7 bases from V and 2 bases from J; bases unmatched to any gene: 8. The CDR3 consists of 16 residues. The CDR3 DNA sequence: TGCAGCGGTCAAGGACTAGCGGGGGACCCCTACAATGAGCAGTTCTTC. It is translated as CSGQGLAGDPYNEQFF.

The rearrangement uses TRBV19 and TRBJ2-7; 10 nucleotides agree with TRBD2. There are 17 residues in the CDR3. Germline trimming cut 0 bases from V and 2 bases from J; bases unmatched to any gene: 7. CDR1 is LNHDA, CDR2 SQIVND, per germline (reference sequence). CDR3 nucleotides: TGTGCCAGTAGTATAGATCACGGGACTAGCGCTACCTACGAGCAGTACTTC. Translated: CASSIDHGTSATYEQYF.

The chain is built from TRBV7-2 and TRBJ2-2; the D gene is possibly TRBD1 (6 bases). Germline CDR1 SGHTA, CDR2 FQGNSA. With 11 bases removed from V and 3 bases from J, the gap between germline ends came to 10 bases. The CDR3 loop spans 12 amino acids. DNA for the CDR3: TGTGCCCTGGACAGCCACACCGGGGAGCTGTTTTTT. Protein product: CALDSHTGELFF.

The V and J genes are TRBV6-6 and TRBJ2-7; weak D call: TRBD1 (5 bases). Trimming took off 5 bases at V and 5 bases at J, with 10 bases between the two ends. The CDR3 totals 12 residues. Germline-derived CDR1 and CDR2 are MNHNY and SVGAGI (reference sequence). The CDR3 loop reads CASSPGPDEQYF. The DNA of the CDR3 is TGTGCCAGCAGTCCAGGGCCCGACGAGCAGTACTTC.

This clone was found once. The V gene is TRBV28, the J gene TRBJ2-5; D is uncertain. This CDR3 contains 14 residues. Germline lookup yields CDR1 MDHEN and CDR2 SYDVKM. Trimming left V 3 bases short and J 2 bases short, with 10 bases between. CDR3 DNA: TGTGCCAGCAGTTTTTTAACTGTGCAAGAGACCCAGTACTTC. It yields the protein CASSFLTVQETQYF.

To note about this clone: Its ends do not fully match the called genes, so a read error is possible. The V and J genes are TRBV9 and TRBJ1-1, with D tentatively TRBD1 (6 bases). The germline CDR1 and CDR2 sequences are SGDLS and YYNGEE. This CDR3 has 9 residues. The CDR3 here is CASSEQGPF. The CDR3 DNA follows: TGTGCCAGCAGCGAGCAGGGGCCGTTT.

The rearrangement links TRBV7-9 to TRBJ2-1; 7 bases match TRBD2. Germline V lookup: CDR1 SEHNR, CDR2 FQNEAQ (reference sequence). V shed 0 bases, J shed 5 bases, and the junction held 7 bases outside the gene matches. The CDR3 sequence is 16 residues long. The CDR3: CASSLAGRESHNEQFF. In nucleotides, the CDR3 is TGTGCCAGCAGCTTAGCCGGGCGGGAGTCCCACAATGAGCAGTTCTTC.

The chain employs TRBV30 and TRBJ2-1; D not certain. This CDR3 is 13 amino acids long. V was trimmed by 5 bases and J by 5 bases, leaving 13 bases between them. Germline V lookup: CDR1 GTSNPN, CDR2 SVGIG (reference sequence). CDR3 coding DNA: TGTGCCTGGGAGGTGGACCCTAACAATGAGCAGTTCTTC. As protein: CAWEVDPNNEQFF. Full variable domain (remainder filled in from reference TRBV30 and TRBJ2-1): SQTIHQWPATLVQPVGSPLSLECTVEGTSNPNLYWYRQAAGRGLQLLFYSVGIGQISSEVPQNLSASRPQDRQFILSSKKLLLSDSGFYLCAWEVDPNNEQFFGPGTRLTVL.

The V call is TRBV27, the J call TRBJ1-1; 8 nucleotides align to TRBD1. This CDR3 contains 17 residues. V was pared by 6 bases and J by 0 bases, with 12 bases of the junction left unmatched. Germline V gene data show CDR1 as MNHEY and CDR2 as SMNVEV (reference sequence). In DNA form, the CDR3 reads TGTGCCAGCAGGATAGGACAGGGAATAAGCGTGAACACTGAAGCTTTCTTT. It codes for CASRIGQGISVNTEAFF.

The rearrangement uses TRBV30 and TRBJ1-5; no reliable D call. With 1 base removed from V and 7 bases from J, the gap between germline ends came to 11 bases. The CDR3 loop spans 13 amino acids. Germline CDR1 reads GTSNPN; CDR2 reads SVGIG (reference sequence). The CDR3 DNA reads TGTGCCTGGAGTGGTTCCACTTACCAGCCCCAGCATTTT. Protein sequence: CAWSGSTYQPQHF.

The rearrangement links TRBV7-9 to TRBJ2-7; D not resolved. The V and J ends lost 6 bases and 3 bases respectively, with 9 bases between them. The CDR3 runs to 12 residues. Germline values: CDR1 SEHNR, CDR2 FQNEAQ (reference sequence). Written as DNA, the CDR3 is TGTGCCAGCAGGTCCCAGAGCTACGAGCAGTACTTC. This gives the protein CASRSQSYEQYF.

This clone was recorded a few times. The chain is built from TRBV29-1 and TRBJ1-1; tentatively, D is TRBD1 (5 bases). Trimming removed 8 bases at V and 4 bases at J, with 11 bases between. From germline, CDR1 is SQVTM and CDR2 ANQGSEA. The CDR3 sequence is 11 residues long. The CDR3 region has the DNA TGCAGCCCCGGGGGAGGCACTGAAGCTTTCTTT. Translating gives CSPGGGTEAFF. The full variable domain, its missing parts supplied by reference TRBV29-1 and TRBJ1-1, is SAVISQKPSRDICQRGTSLTIQCQVDSQVTMMFWYRQQPGQSLTLIATANQGSEATYESGFVIDKFPISRPNLTFSTLTVSNMSPEDSSIYLCSPGGGTEAFFGQGTRLTVV.

The chain links TRBV14 to TRBJ2-1; unclear D gene. Trimming took 1 base from V and 8 from J, leaving 6 bases between them. The germline V gene has CDR1 SGHDN and CDR2 FVKESK. The CDR3 is 12 amino acids. CDR3 DNA: TGTGCCAGCAGCCAAGCTCTCCATGAGCAGTTCTTC. Its translation: CASSQALHEQFF.

In regard to this clone: Other DNA sequences in the sample encode the same CDR3. The chain is built from TRBV27 and TRBJ1-1; D call uncertain. The CDR3 extends over 13 amino acids. Trimming stripped 2 bases from V and 1 base from J, with 5 bases between. Germline assignment: CDR1 MNHEY and CDR2 SMNVEV (reference sequence). Here the CDR3 reads CASSLAGNTEAFF. CDR3 DNA sequence: TGTGCCAGCAGTTTAGCGGGGAACACTGAAGCTTTCTTT.